Listed here are 27 T cell receptor beta chains from one sample, sequenced in a study of blood T cell repertoires in COVID-19. The assay was immunoSEQ multiplex PCR, and TCRdb's table has in-frame clones only and misses some. The data contain around 52,000 clones, around 80% of them seen just once; the ten biggest clones take up approximately 7.7%. The sequenced sample was peripheral blood. These receptors were taken from a woman over 75 with acute or convalescent COVID-19.

This chain links TRBV27 with TRBJ2-5; 7 bases are a match to TRBD2. J gave up 5 bases and V 5 bases, and 20 bases lay outside the gene matches. Per germline, CDR1 MNHEY and CDR2 SMNVEV (reference sequence). The CDR3 has 18 residues. CDR3 sequence: CASSPQLLVGGSEETQYF. Here the CDR3 DNA reads TGTGCCAGCAGTCCACAGCTACTAGTTGGCGGGAGCGAGGAGACCCAGTACTTC.

The chain carries TRBV21-1 and TRBJ2-1; the DNA was not compared with TRBD2, the D call given in the table. TRBV21-1 is deemed a pseudogene. CDR3 size: 15 residues. This chain's CDR3 is CASSKPANSYNEQFF. CDR3 nucleotide sequence: TGTGCCAGCAGCAAACCAGCGAACTCCTACAATGAGCAGTTCTTC.

The rearrangement links TRBV27 to TRBJ1-4, with 7 nucleotides matching TRBD1. V lost 5 bases, J lost 7 bases, and 4 bases stayed unmatched. The length of the CDR3 is 13 residues. The germline V gene encodes CDR1 MNHEY and CDR2 SMNVEV (reference sequence). The CDR3 DNA is TGTGCCAGCAGTACACAGGGGTCTGAAAAACTGTTTTTT. Protein sequence: CASSTQGSEKLFF. The full variable domain, with the rest looked up from reference TRBV27 and TRBJ1-4, is EAQVTQNPRYLITVTGKKLTVTCSQNMNHEYMSWYRQDPGLGLRQIYYSMNVEVTDKGDVPEGYKVSRKEKRNFPLILESPSPNQTSLYFCASSTQGSEKLFFGSGTQLSVL.

J is TRBJ1-1 and V is TRBV28, with D unresolved. Germline V gene data show CDR1 as MDHEN and CDR2 as SYDVKM. The CDR3 spans 11 residues. V was clipped by 8 bases and J by 4 bases, with 8 bases between them. The CDR3 DNA reads TGTGCCAGCCGGGCGGGCACTGAAGCTTTCTTT. It translates to CASRAGTEAFF.

The chain joins TRBV11-2 to TRBJ1-1; the D gene is possibly TRBD1 (5 bases). Germline V gene lookup returns CDR1 SGHAT and CDR2 FQNNGV. The CDR3 runs to 13 residues. The V and J ends lost 6 bases and 0 bases respectively, with 8 bases between them. The CDR3, as DNA: TGTGCCAGCAGAAGGACACTGAACACTGAAGCTTTCTTT. It yields the protein CASRRTLNTEAFF.

This rearrangement joins TRBV5-1 to TRBJ2-7; D call uncertain. Looked up from germline, CDR1 is SGHRS and CDR2 is YFSETQ. V lost 0 bases and J lost 4, with 11 bases in between. The CDR3 totals 14 residues. The DNA for the CDR3 is TGCGCCAGCAGCTTGGAACCGGCGCGGTACGAGCAGTACTTC. It encodes CASSLEPARYEQYF.

This chain uses TRBV19 with TRBJ2-5, with D perhaps TRBD2 (6 bases). CDR3 length equals 14 residues. Trimming cost V 9 bases and J 2 bases, with 16 bases left between them. CDR1 LNHDA and CDR2 SQIVND come from the germline V gene (reference sequence). The CDR3 region has the DNA TGTGCCAGCAAGACTAGTCCCGGGCAAGAGACCCAGTACTTC. Its protein product is CASKTSPGQETQYF.

The chain couples TRBV5-1 to TRBJ2-5, with 8 bases aligning to TRBD2. The ends lost 0 bases at V and 5 bases at J; junction bases unmatched: 6. This CDR3 is 15 amino acids long. CDR1 is SGHRS, CDR2 YFSETQ, per germline. In DNA form, the CDR3 reads TGCGCCAGCAGCTTGGGCTCGTCTAGCGGGGAGACCCAGTACTTC. Its translation: CASSLGSSSGETQYF.

The genes are TRBV19 and TRBJ2-1; 8 nucleotides agree with TRBD2. The germline V gene encodes CDR1 LNHDA and CDR2 SQIVND (reference sequence). The CDR3 is made up of 16 amino acids. V gave up 1 base and J gave up 12 bases; unmatched junction bases: 14. The CDR3, as DNA: TGTGCCAGTAGTATAGGAGGGACTAGTTTGGCGGGTTGGCAGTTCTTC. The encoded protein is CASSIGGTSLAGWQFF.

The CDR3 DNA sequence: TGTGCCAGCAGCCAGGGGGGTGCTAGCACAGATACGCAGTATTTT. Translated: CASSQGGASTDTQYF. This sequence joins TRBV7-6 and TRBJ2-3, with D possibly matching TRBD1 (7 bases). Trimming took 5 bases from V and 0 from J, leaving 12 bases between them. Germline values: CDR1 SGHVS, CDR2 FNYEAQ. The CDR3 totals 15 residues. The full variable domain, rest sourced from reference TRBV7-6 and TRBJ2-3, is GAGVSQSPRYKVTKRGQDVALRCDPISGHVSLYWYRQALGQGPEFLTYFNYEAQQDKSGLPNDRFSAERPEGSISTLTIQRTEQRDSAMYRCASSQGGASTDTQYFGPGTRLTVL.

The chain recombines TRBV29-1 with TRBJ2-3; a weak D match, TRBD1 (6 bases). Trimming took off 4 bases at V and 2 bases at J, with 10 bases between the two ends. This CDR3 region has 13 residues. The germline V gene has CDR1 SQVTM and CDR2 ANQGSEA. The CDR3 region has the DNA TGCAGCGTTGTTAACAGGGCCACAGATACGCAGTATTTT. It specifies CSVVNRATDTQYF.

This clone was counted once. The chain joins TRBV2 to TRBJ2-7, with D unclear. The CDR3 loop spans 12 amino acids. V was trimmed by 7 bases and J by 7 bases, leaving 14 bases between them. Germline CDR1 and CDR2: SNHLY and FYNNEI. The CDR3 nucleotides are TGTGCCAGCAAGATCCGAACCGGGGAGCAGTACTTC. Its translation is CASKIRTGEQYF.

The chain couples TRBV14 to TRBJ2-1, with 11 bases fitting TRBD2. The CDR3 loop spans 16 amino acids. With V trimmed by 4 bases and J by 6 bases, 8 bases remained unmatched. Germline V lookup: CDR1 SGHDN, CDR2 FVKESK. The CDR3 DNA reads as TGTGCCAGCAGCCGGAAGACTAGCGGGGCCCGCAATGAGCAGTTCTTC. It encodes CASSRKTSGARNEQFF.

The chain carries TRBV6-5 and TRBJ2-5; a possible D gene is TRBD2 (6 bases). The CDR3 covers 15 residues. The V end was cut by 8 bases, the J end by 1 base, with 17 bases between. The germline V gene encodes CDR1 MNHEY and CDR2 SVGAGI. The CDR3 protein is CASPSTAGRQETQYF. CDR3 DNA sequence: TGTGCCAGCCCCTCCACGGCGGGGCGCCAAGAGACCCAGTACTTC.

This chain connects TRBV25-1 to TRBJ1-2; D is undetermined. Looked up from germline, CDR1 is MGHDK and CDR2 is SYGVNS. The V end was cut by 0 bases, the J end by 1 base, with 15 bases between. CDR3 length: 17 residues. DNA for the CDR3: TGTGCCAGCAGTGAATATCGGCCTGAAGACATTAACTATGGCTACACCTTC. This sequence encodes CASSEYRPEDINYGYTF.

The V gene is TRBV10-3, the J gene TRBJ1-2; 9 positions match TRBD1. This CDR3 region has 15 residues. Per the germline V gene, CDR1 is ENHRY and CDR2 is SYGVKD. The V gene end was trimmed by 7 bases and the J gene end by 1 base; junction bases not matched to a gene: 7. The CDR3 loop reads CAITGTGRFNYGYTF. The CDR3 region has the DNA TGTGCCATCACCGGGACAGGGAGGTTTAACTATGGCTACACCTTC.

Here the CDR3 reads CASSPPDSRGYGYTF. The CDR3 DNA is TGTGCCAGCAGCCCCCCGGACAGTCGGGGCTATGGCTACACCTTC. The V call is TRBV3-1 (or the pseudogene TRBV3-2), the J call TRBJ1-2; the D gene is possibly TRBD1 (6 bases). The V end was cut by 4 bases, the J end by 4 bases, with 16 bases between. This CDR3 contains 15 residues. Germline loops: CDR1 LGHDT, CDR2 YNNKEL (reference sequence).

The chain combines TRBV6-5 with TRBJ2-3; 8 nucleotides agree with TRBD1. This CDR3 contains 14 residues. The V gene end was trimmed by 4 bases and the J gene end by 4 bases; junction bases not matched to a gene: 4. In germline, CDR1 is MNHEY, CDR2 SVGAGI. In DNA form, the CDR3 reads TGTGCCAGCAGTTTCGGACAGGGCTCAGATACGCAGTATTTT. It specifies CASSFGQGSDTQYF.

J is TRBJ1-6 and V is TRBV10-3, with 7 bases aligning to TRBD1. CDR1 and CDR2 (germline): ENHRY, SYGVKD. The CDR3 contains 15 residues. After removal of 3 bases from V and 7 bases from J, the junction contained 6 bases not matched to a gene. The CDR3 here is CAISDRDRKNSPLHF. In DNA, the CDR3 is TGTGCCATCAGTGACCGGGACAGAAAGAATTCACCCCTCCACTTT.

J is TRBJ2-3 and V is TRBV27; the D gene is possibly TRBD2 (6 bases). The V and J ends lost 5 bases and 2 bases respectively, with 14 bases between them. From germline, CDR1 is MNHEY and CDR2 SMNVEV (reference sequence). The CDR3 is made up of 15 amino acids. The CDR3 region is CASSPWTTNTDTQYF. The CDR3 nucleotides read TGTGCCAGCAGTCCCTGGACTACCAACACAGATACGCAGTATTTT.

The table lists this clone with a few counts. The gene calls are TRBV2 and TRBJ2-7; 7 nucleotides align to TRBD1. The length of the CDR3 is 16 residues. CDR1 and CDR2 from the germline V gene are SNHLY and FYNNEI. V shed 4 bases and J 1 base; nucleotides not matched to a gene: 10. The CDR3 sequence is CASSGGKGAGSYEQYF. DNA for the CDR3: TGTGCCAGCAGTGGGGGGAAGGGGGCAGGATCCTACGAGCAGTACTTC.

This clone was observed a handful of times. V gene TRBV29-1 combines with J gene TRBJ1-2, with 8 bases that match TRBD1. V was clipped by 1 base and J by 4 bases; unmatched bases: 5. Germline V CDR1 and CDR2: SQVTM, ANQGSEA. The CDR3 loop spans 14 amino acids. CDR3 sequence reads: CSVEGGQGGYGYTF. In DNA form, the CDR3 reads TGCAGCGTTGAAGGAGGACAGGGAGGCTATGGCTACACCTTC.

This rearrangement joins TRBV7-9 to TRBJ2-3; D is undetermined. In germline, CDR1 is SEHNR, CDR2 FQNEAQ (reference sequence). This CDR3 contains 15 residues. Deletions cut 4 bases from V and 4 bases from J, with 15 bases between. CDR3 protein: CASSSRSSRSDTQYF. In nucleotides, the CDR3 is TGTGCCAGCAGCTCTCGGAGCTCAAGGTCAGATACGCAGTATTTT.

A remark on this clone: The junction departs from germline at one end; a sequencing error may be responsible. The chain links TRBV7-2 to TRBJ1-5, with D possibly being TRBD1 (5 bases). The CDR3 spans 17 residues. Germline-derived CDR1 and CDR2 are SGHTA and FQGNSA. The CDR3 here is CASGFDRGRASNQPQHF. The DNA of the CDR3 is TGTGCCAGCGGCTTCGATCGGGGGAGGGCGAGCAATCAGCCCCAGCATTTT.

The chain combines TRBV11-3 with TRBJ2-5; 11 nucleotides align to TRBD2. V shed 5 bases and J 2 bases; nucleotides not matched to a gene: 4. This CDR3 is built from 15 residues. Germline CDR1 SGHNT, CDR2 YENEEA. CDR3 loop: CASSTGTSGQETQYF. The CDR3 nucleotides read TGTGCCAGCAGCACCGGGACTAGCGGTCAAGAGACCCAGTACTTC.

This clone appeared once. The V call is TRBV19, the J call TRBJ1-1; 12 bases fit TRBD1. This CDR3 is built from 18 residues. Germline lookup yields CDR1 LNHDA and CDR2 SQIVND (reference sequence). V lost 1 base, J lost 0 bases, and 6 bases stayed unmatched. As DNA, the CDR3 is TGTGCCAGTAGTATAGGAGCGGGACAGGGGGCCGTGAACACTGAAGCTTTCTTT. Translated, it gives CASSIGAGQGAVNTEAFF.

The rearrangement links TRBV6-5 to TRBJ1-3, with 7 bases lining up with TRBD1. CDR1 is MNHEY and CDR2 is SVGAGI in the germline V gene. There are 15 residues in the CDR3. V shed 2 bases, J shed 4 bases, and the junction held 5 bases outside the gene matches. The CDR3 bases are TGTGCCAGCAGTTACGGACAGGACTCCGGAAACACCATATATTTT. Its translation: CASSYGQDSGNTIYF.